The clone carrying this TCR beta chain turned up a few times. Its target is not known. The sample originates from a study of T cell repertoires in cytomegalovirus infection. Overall study context: CMV epitopes in the study were HLA-C-restricted (recently identified) and HLA-B-restricted (well studied). From public TCR beta signatures came an indication of both CMV infection and matching HLA type.

One entry per CDR3 protein results from TCRdb running MiXCR on the reads. The table records over 45,000 distinct CDR3 sequences, under 25% of them present only once. V was shortened by 3 bases and J by 8 bases, with 19 bases between the two germline ends. CDR1 is DFQATT, CDR2 SNEGSKA, per germline (reference sequence). The CDR3 contains 14 residues. Specimen: CD8+ T cells from cultured PBMCs, collected from culture after CMV antigen stimulation. The chain recombines TRBV20-1 with TRBJ1-2; D call uncertain. The TCR originated in a human donor in good health (CMV status not recorded). Some clones in this sample may be carry-over from other donors' samples. The CDR3 DNA is TGCAGTGCTAGTTCCTTAGGGCTTTCCGGAGGCTACACCTTC. Translated: CSASSLGLSGGYTF.